This TCR beta chain emerged from a study of blood T cells in healthy people across ages. Study outcomes and limitations: Donors of long life had a larger count of naive CD4+ cells and greater diversity than aged donors. The authors considered diversity estimates from one million T cells to be underestimates.

As concerns this clonotype: What it binds is not known.

Healthy Caucasian individuals from Russia aged about 6 to 90 were enrolled as donors. Each donor's blood draw was 7.5 to 10 milliliters of peripheral blood. Germline lookup yields CDR1 DFQATT and CDR2 SNEGSKA (reference sequence). The CDR3 sequence is 15 residues long. The ends lost 4 bases at V and 4 bases at J; junction bases unmatched: 7. A sample-barcoded 5' primer and a J-beta primer mix were used in a second PCR of roughly 7 to 12 cycles. TCRdb re-called the 5' RACE reads with MiXCR, one entry per CDR3 protein. The profile shows about 1.8 million distinct CDR3 sequences, around half of them singletons.

The chain has TRBV20-1 and TRBJ2-3, with 11 positions matching TRBD2. Sequenced sample: blood. This receptor was identified in a woman in her 40s in good health. The CDR3 sequence is CSAIVIAGGPDTQYF. In DNA form, the CDR3 reads TGCAGTGCTATCGTAATAGCGGGGGGGCCAGATACGCAGTATTTT.